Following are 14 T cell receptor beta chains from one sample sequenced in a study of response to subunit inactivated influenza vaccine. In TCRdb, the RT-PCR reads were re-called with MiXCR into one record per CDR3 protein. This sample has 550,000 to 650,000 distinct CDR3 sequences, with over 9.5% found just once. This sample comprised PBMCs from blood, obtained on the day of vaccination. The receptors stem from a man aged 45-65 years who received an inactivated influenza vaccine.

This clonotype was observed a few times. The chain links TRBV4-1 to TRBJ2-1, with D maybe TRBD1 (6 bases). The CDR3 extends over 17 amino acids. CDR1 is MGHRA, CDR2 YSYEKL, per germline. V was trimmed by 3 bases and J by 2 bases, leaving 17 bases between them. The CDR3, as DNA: TGCGCCAGCAGCCATCGGGCCGACAGGCCGACCTACAATGAGCAGTTCTTC. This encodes CASSHRADRPTYNEQFF.

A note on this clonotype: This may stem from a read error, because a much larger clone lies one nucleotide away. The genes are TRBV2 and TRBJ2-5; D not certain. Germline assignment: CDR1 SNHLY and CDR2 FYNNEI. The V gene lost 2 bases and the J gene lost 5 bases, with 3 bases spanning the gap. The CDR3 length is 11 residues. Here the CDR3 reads CASSERETQYF. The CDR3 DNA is TGTGCCAGCAGTGAACGGGAGACCCAGTACTTC.

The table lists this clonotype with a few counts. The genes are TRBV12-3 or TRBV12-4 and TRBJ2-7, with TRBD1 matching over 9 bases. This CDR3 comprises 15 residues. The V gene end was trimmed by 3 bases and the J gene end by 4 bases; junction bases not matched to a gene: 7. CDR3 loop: CASSFIQGANYEQYF. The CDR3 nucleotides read TGTGCCAGCAGTTTTATACAGGGGGCCAATTACGAGCAGTACTTC.

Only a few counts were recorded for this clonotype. In DNA, the CDR3 is TGTGCCACCATAAACTGGGGCGGCCTAAGAAATGGCTACACCTTC. Protein product: CATINWGGLRNGYTF. The rearrangement links TRBV24-1 to TRBJ1-2, with D possibly being TRBD1 (5 bases). The germline V and J ends were trimmed by 8 bases and 6 bases, with 21 bases remaining between them. The germline V gene has CDR1 KGHDR and CDR2 SFDVKD. The CDR3 runs 15 residues.

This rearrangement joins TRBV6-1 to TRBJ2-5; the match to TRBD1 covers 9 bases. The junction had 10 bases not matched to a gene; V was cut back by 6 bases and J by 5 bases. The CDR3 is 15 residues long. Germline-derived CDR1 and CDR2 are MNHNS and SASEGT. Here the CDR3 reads CASSQLQGARETQYF. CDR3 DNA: TGTGCCAGCAGCCAACTACAGGGGGCGCGGGAGACCCAGTACTTC.

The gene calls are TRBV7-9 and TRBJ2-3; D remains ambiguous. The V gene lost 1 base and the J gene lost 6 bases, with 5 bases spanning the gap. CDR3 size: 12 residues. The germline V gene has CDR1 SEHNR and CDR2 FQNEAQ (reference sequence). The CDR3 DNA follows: TGTGCCAGCAGCTTAGTCATGGATACGCAGTATTTT. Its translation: CASSLVMDTQYF.

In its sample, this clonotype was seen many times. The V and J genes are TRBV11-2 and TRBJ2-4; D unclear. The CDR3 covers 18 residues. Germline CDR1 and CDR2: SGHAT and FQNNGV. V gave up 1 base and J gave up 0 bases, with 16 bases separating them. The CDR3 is CASSLGRIAALAKNIQYF. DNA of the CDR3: TGTGCCAGCAGCTTAGGTCGTATTGCGGCGCTAGCCAAAAACATTCAGTACTTC.

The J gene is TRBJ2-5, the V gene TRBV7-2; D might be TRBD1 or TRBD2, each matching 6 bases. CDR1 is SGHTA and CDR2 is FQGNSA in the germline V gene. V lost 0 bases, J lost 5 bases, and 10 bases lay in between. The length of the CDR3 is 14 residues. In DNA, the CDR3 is TGTGCCAGCAGCTTAGCGGGGGGCTGGGAGACCCAGTACTTC. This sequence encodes CASSLAGGWETQYF.

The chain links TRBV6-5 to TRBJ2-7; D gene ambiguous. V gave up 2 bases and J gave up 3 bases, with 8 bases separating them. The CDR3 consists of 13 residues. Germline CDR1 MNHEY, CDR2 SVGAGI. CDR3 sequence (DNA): TGTGCCAGCAGTTACACCGACTTCTACGAGCAGTACTTC. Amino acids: CASSYTDFYEQYF.

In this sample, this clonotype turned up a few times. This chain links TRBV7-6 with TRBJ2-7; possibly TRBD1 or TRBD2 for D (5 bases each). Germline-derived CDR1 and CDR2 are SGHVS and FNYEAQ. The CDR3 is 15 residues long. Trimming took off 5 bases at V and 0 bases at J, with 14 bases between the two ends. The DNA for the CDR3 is TGTGCCAGCAGCCCGGGACGGATTAGCTCCTACGAGCAGTACTTC. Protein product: CASSPGRISSYEQYF.

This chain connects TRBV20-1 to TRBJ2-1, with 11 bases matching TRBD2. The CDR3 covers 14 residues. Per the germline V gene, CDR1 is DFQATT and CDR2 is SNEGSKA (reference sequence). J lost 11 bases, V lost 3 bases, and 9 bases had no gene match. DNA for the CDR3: TGCAGTGCTAGTATCCTAGCGGGAGGCTCCAAGCAGTTCTTC. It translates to CSASILAGGSKQFF.

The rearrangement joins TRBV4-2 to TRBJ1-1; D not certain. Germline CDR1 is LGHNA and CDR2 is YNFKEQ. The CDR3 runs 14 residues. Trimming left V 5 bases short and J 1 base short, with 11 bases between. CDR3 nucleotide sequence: TGTGCCAGCAGCACCGCGGTTAGGAACACTGAAGCTTTCTTT. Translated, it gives CASSTAVRNTEAFF.

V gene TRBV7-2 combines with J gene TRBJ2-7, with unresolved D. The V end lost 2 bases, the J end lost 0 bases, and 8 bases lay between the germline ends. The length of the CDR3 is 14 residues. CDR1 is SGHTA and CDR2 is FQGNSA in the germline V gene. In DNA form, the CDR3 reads TGTGCCAGCAGCTTACACACAGCCTCCTACGAGCAGTACTTC. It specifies CASSLHTASYEQYF.

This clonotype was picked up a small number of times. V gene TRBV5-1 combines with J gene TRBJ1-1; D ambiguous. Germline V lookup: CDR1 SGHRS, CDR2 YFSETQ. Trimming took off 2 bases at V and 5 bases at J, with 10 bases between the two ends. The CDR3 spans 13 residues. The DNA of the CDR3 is TGCGCCAGCAGCTTCCGCTGGGATACTGAAGCTTTCTTT. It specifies CASSFRWDTEAFF.